The 20 T cell receptor beta chains below come from one sample, sequenced in a study of blood T cell repertoires in COVID-19. Measured with immunoSEQ multiplex PCR; TCRdb has only the in-frame clones, and not every one. The sample holds around 200,000 clones, over 75% seen once. The sequencing sample was made of peripheral blood. These receptors were collected from a man in his fifties or sixties with acute or convalescent COVID-19.

The chain uses TRBV6-5 and TRBJ2-2; D call uncertain. The germline gives CDR1 MNHEY, CDR2 SVGAGI. Trimming shortened V by 7 bases and J by 5 bases, and 11 bases separated the two germline ends. CDR3 length equals 13 residues. Here the CDR3 DNA reads TGTGCCAGCATTGGGCTTGAGACCGGGGAGCTGTTTTTT. This encodes CASIGLETGELFF.

This clone was observed once. CDR3 residues: CASSSAYYNEQFF. The CDR3 DNA follows: TGTGCCAGCAGTTCCGCCTATTACAATGAGCAGTTCTTC. The chain is built from TRBV12-3 or TRBV12-4 and TRBJ2-1, with D uncertain. V lost 4 bases, J lost 4 bases, and 8 bases lay in between. The CDR3 runs 13 residues.

The genes are TRBV6-5 and TRBJ1-4; a possible D gene is TRBD1 (5 bases). The germline CDR1 and CDR2 sequences are MNHEY and SVGAGI. Trimming pared 5 bases from V and 8 bases from J, leaving 12 bases between. This CDR3 is 13 amino acids long. CDR3 in amino acids: CASSRGSREKLFF. CDR3 bases: TGTGCCAGCAGTAGGGGAAGTCGGGAAAAACTGTTTTTT.

The rearrangement links TRBV10-1 to TRBJ2-7; D might be TRBD2 (5 bases). The CDR3 spans 14 residues. V lost 7 bases, J lost 3 bases, and 16 bases lay in between. The germline gives CDR1 WNHNN, CDR2 SYGVQD (reference sequence). CDR3 residues: CASKDWFMIYEQYF. The CDR3 DNA reads TGCGCCAGCAAGGACTGGTTTATGATCTACGAGCAGTACTTC.

The V gene is TRBV27, the J gene TRBJ2-7; the match to TRBD2 covers 7 bases. CDR3 length: 17 amino acids. V lost 3 bases to trimming and J lost 0 bases; unmatched junction nucleotides: 11. The V gene's germline CDR1 is MNHEY and CDR2 SMNVEV (reference sequence). The CDR3: CASSFPPGLSPSYEQYF. The CDR3 nucleotides are TGTGCCAGCAGTTTCCCCCCGGGACTATCACCCTCCTACGAGCAGTACTTC.

The gene calls are TRBV10-3 and TRBJ1-1, with D hard to call. This CDR3 contains 12 residues. V was trimmed by 4 bases and J by 5 bases, leaving 8 bases between them. Germline loops: CDR1 ENHRY, CDR2 SYGVKD. The CDR3 nucleotides are TGTGCCATCAGTGGTGGGCAGACTGAAGCTTTCTTT. Its protein is CAISGGQTEAFF.

In this sample, this clone turned up a few times. This chain connects TRBV18 to TRBJ1-1; 12 bases line up with TRBD1. The V gene end was trimmed by 5 bases and the J gene end by 5 bases; junction bases not matched to a gene: 9. The CDR3 has 16 amino acids. Looked up from germline, CDR1 is KGHSH and CDR2 is LQKENI. As DNA, the CDR3 is TGTGCCAGCTCAGACGGGACAGGGGGCGCCAAGACTGAAGCTTTCTTT. It translates to CASSDGTGGAKTEAFF.

V is TRBV3-1 (or the pseudogene TRBV3-2) and J is TRBJ2-5; D uncertain. Trimming cost V 3 bases and J 5 bases, with 16 bases left between them. CDR1 LGHDT and CDR2 YNNKEL come from the germline V gene (reference sequence). The length of the CDR3 is 15 residues. The CDR3 region is CASSQVGGFAETQYF. In nucleotides, the CDR3 is TGTGCCAGCAGCCAGGTTGGTGGTTTCGCGGAGACCCAGTACTTC.

J is TRBJ1-1 and V is TRBV9, with TRBD1 as a possible D gene (6 bases). This CDR3 spans 16 amino acids. Per germline, CDR1 SGDLS and CDR2 YYNGEE. The ends were cut back, 5 bases at V and 5 bases at J, with 22 bases in the middle. CDR3 protein: CASSGGLSLGKTEAFF. In nucleotides, the CDR3 is TGTGCCAGCAGTGGGGGCCTTTCCTTGGGTAAGACTGAAGCTTTCTTT.

The rearrangement uses TRBV20-1 and TRBJ2-1; D gene unclear. The CDR3 sequence is 11 residues long. Germline V gives CDR1 DFQATT, CDR2 SNEGSKA (reference sequence). V was pared by 1 base and J by 12 bases, with 10 bases between. The CDR3 DNA reads TGCAGTGCTAGAGTCCGACTCGGGCAGTTCTTC. Translating gives CSARVRLGQFF.

This chain joins TRBV9 and TRBJ2-1, with 9 bases identical to TRBD1. This CDR3 contains 16 residues. Germline-derived CDR1 and CDR2 are SGDLS and YYNGEE. J was trimmed by 5 bases and V by 3 bases; bases with no gene match: 9. This CDR3 reads CASSALGGTGNNEQFF. Here the CDR3 DNA reads TGTGCCAGCAGCGCTCTGGGTGGGACAGGGAACAATGAGCAGTTCTTC.

The V and J genes are TRBV2 and TRBJ1-1, with 10 bases fitting TRBD1. The ends lost 6 bases at V and 4 bases at J; junction bases unmatched: 5. Per the germline V gene, CDR1 is SNHLY and CDR2 is FYNNEI. The CDR3 covers 14 residues. DNA of the CDR3: TGTGCCAGCAGCGACAGGGGGCGAAGCACTGAAGCTTTCTTT. Residues: CASSDRGRSTEAFF.

The genes are TRBV12-3 or TRBV12-4 and TRBJ2-7, with D perhaps TRBD1 (5 bases). Trimming removed 6 bases at V and 2 bases at J, with 11 bases between. The CDR3 has 13 amino acids. The CDR3: CASSLQEAYEQYF. The CDR3 DNA is TGTGCCAGCAGCCTACAGGAAGCCTACGAGCAGTACTTC.

The rearrangement uses TRBV30 and TRBJ2-7; 10 bases line up with TRBD2. V lost 3 bases, J lost 5 bases, and 10 bases stayed unmatched. Germline lookup yields CDR1 GTSNPN and CDR2 SVGIG (reference sequence). The CDR3 length is 15 residues. The CDR3 region has the DNA TGTGCCTGGAGGAAAGCGGGAGGGCCCGGGAACGAGCAGTACTTC. Protein: CAWRKAGGPGNEQYF.

The chain is built from TRBV4-1 and TRBJ2-3; 7 positions agree with TRBD2. Trimming took 1 base from V and 4 from J; bases not matched to a gene: 11. Germline assignment: CDR1 MGHRA and CDR2 YSYEKL. CDR3 length equals 17 residues. CDR3 sequence: CASSQGFASGPSDTQYF. The CDR3 region has the DNA TGCGCCAGCAGCCAAGGCTTCGCTAGCGGTCCCTCAGATACGCAGTATTTT.

The chain has TRBV28 and TRBJ2-7; 8 bases match TRBD1. Germline loops: CDR1 MDHEN, CDR2 SYDVKM. Trimming at V came to 5 bases and at J to 3 bases, leaving 9 bases not matched to a gene. This CDR3 region has 15 residues. DNA of the CDR3: TGTGCCAGCAGTCAGCCCGGGACAGGAGACTACGAGCAGTACTTC. It codes for CASSQPGTGDYEQYF.

The chain carries TRBV7-9 and TRBJ2-5, with 12 bases identical to TRBD1. Trimming took 5 bases from V and 5 from J; bases not matched to a gene: 9. In germline, CDR1 is SEHNR, CDR2 FQNEAQ (reference sequence). The CDR3 covers 16 residues. Here the CDR3 reads CASSRHRDRGRETQYF. Written as DNA, the CDR3 is TGTGCCAGCAGCCGTCACCGGGACAGGGGGCGGGAGACCCAGTACTTC.

In nucleotides, the CDR3 is TGTGCCAGTAGTTCGGTAGCGGGTGGTACGTACGAGCAGTACTTC. Translation: CASSSVAGGTYEQYF. The V gene is TRBV19, the J gene TRBJ2-7, with 7 bases aligning to TRBD2. Losses at the gene ends were 5 bases for V and 4 bases for J; bases not matched to a gene: 11. Germline loops: CDR1 LNHDA, CDR2 SQIVND (reference sequence). This CDR3 has 15 amino acids.

The chain couples TRBV5-4 to TRBJ1-5, with 11 bases matching TRBD1. J was trimmed by 5 bases and V by 4 bases; bases with no gene match: 8. In germline, CDR1 is SGHNT, CDR2 YYREEE (reference sequence). CDR3 length equals 16 residues. Here the CDR3 DNA reads TGTGCCAGCAGCGCCGGGACAGGGGGTGGGTATCAGCCCCAGCATTTT. This sequence encodes CASSAGTGGGYQPQHF.

CDR3 in amino acids: CASSEGVRGEGNQPQHF. CDR3 DNA sequence: TGTGCCAGCAGTGAAGGCGTCAGGGGGGAAGGCAATCAGCCCCAGCATTTT. The genes are TRBV6-1 and TRBJ1-5, with 7 nucleotides matching TRBD1. This CDR3 contains 17 residues. J lost 2 bases, V lost 1 base, and 8 bases had no gene match. Germline values: CDR1 MNHNS, CDR2 SASEGT.